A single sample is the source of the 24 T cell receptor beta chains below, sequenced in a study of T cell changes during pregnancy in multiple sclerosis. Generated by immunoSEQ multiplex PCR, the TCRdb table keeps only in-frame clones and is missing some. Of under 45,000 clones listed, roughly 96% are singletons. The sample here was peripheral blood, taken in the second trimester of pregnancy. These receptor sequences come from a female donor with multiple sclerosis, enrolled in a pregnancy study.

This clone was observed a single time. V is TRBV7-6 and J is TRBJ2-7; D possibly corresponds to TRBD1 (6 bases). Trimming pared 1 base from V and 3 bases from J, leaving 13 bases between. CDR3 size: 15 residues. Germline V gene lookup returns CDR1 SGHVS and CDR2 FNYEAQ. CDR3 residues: CASSLETGSHYEQYF. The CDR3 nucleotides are TGTGCCAGCAGCTTAGAAACAGGGAGTCACTACGAGCAGTACTTC.

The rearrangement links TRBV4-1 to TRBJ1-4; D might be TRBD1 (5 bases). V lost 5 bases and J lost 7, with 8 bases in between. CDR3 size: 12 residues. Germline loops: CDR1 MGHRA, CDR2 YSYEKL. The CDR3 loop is CASSWGGEKLFF. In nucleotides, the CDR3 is TGCGCCAGCAGCTGGGGCGGTGAAAAACTGTTTTTT.

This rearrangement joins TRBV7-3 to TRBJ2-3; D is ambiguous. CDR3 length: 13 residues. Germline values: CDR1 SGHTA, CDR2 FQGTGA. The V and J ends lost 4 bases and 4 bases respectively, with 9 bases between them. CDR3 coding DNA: TGTGCCAGCAGCTCCGGTACGGCAGATACGCAGTATTTT. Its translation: CASSSGTADTQYF.

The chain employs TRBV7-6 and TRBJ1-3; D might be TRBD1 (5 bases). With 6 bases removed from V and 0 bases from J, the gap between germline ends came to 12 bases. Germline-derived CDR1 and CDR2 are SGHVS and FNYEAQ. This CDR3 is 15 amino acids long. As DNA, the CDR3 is TGTGCCAGCAGTTTGTCCGGGGGCTCTGGAAACACCATATATTTT. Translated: CASSLSGGSGNTIYF.

Here the CDR3 reads CASSERTGHFPEAFF. As DNA, the CDR3 is TGTGCCAGCAGTGAGAGGACAGGGCATTTTCCTGAAGCTTTCTTT. The chain uses TRBV25-1 and TRBJ1-1, with 8 bases fitting TRBD1. The CDR3 has 15 residues. Germline CDR1 and CDR2: MGHDK and SYGVNS. V dropped 3 bases and J dropped 6; count of bases not matched to a gene: 9.

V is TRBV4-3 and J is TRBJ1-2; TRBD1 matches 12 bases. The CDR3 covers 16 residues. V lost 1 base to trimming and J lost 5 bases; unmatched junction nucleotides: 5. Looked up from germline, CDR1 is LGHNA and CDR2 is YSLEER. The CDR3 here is CASSQAGTGGVYGYTF. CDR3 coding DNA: TGCGCCAGCAGCCAAGCGGGGACAGGGGGCGTATATGGCTACACCTTC.

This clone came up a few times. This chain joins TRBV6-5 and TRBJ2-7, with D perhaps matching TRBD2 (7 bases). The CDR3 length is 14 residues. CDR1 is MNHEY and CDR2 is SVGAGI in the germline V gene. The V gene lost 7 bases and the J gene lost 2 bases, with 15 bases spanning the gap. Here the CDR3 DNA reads TGTGCCAGCATGCGGGGGCAGCTGGCCTACGAGCAGTACTTC. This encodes CASMRGQLAYEQYF.

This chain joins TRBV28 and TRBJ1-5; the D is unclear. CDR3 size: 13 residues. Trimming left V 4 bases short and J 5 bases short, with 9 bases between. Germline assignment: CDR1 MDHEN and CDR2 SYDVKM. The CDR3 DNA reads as TGTGCCAGCAGTTCCAGGATCGATCAGCCCCAGCATTTT. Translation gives CASSSRIDQPQHF.

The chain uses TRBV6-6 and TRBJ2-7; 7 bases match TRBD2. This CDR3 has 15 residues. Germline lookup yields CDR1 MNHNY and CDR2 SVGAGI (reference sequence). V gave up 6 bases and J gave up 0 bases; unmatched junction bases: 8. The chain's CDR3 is CASRDGVAGSYEQYF. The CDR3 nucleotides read TGTGCCAGCAGGGACGGGGTAGCGGGCTCCTACGAGCAGTACTTC.

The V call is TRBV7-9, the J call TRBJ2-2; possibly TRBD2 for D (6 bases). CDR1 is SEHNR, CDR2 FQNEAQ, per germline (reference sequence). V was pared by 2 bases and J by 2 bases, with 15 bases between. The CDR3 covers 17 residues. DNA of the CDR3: TGTGCCAGCAGCTTATCCCGGGGAGGTAGAAACACCGGGGAGCTGTTTTTT. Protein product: CASSLSRGGRNTGELFF.

CDR3 residues: CATSRGVGGLSNQPQHF. The CDR3 DNA sequence: TGTGCCACCAGCAGAGGGGTTGGAGGGCTTAGCAATCAGCCCCAGCATTTT. The chain combines TRBV15 with TRBJ1-5; D unresolved. V lost 1 base and J lost 0, with 13 bases in between. Germline V gives CDR1 LNHNV, CDR2 YYDKDF (reference sequence). This CDR3 spans 17 amino acids. Variable domain in full (rest from reference TRBV15 and TRBJ1-5): DAMVIQNPRYQVTQFGKPVTLSCSQTLNHNVMYWYQQKSSQAPKLLFHYYDKDFNNEADTPDNFQSRRPNTSFCFLDIRSPGLGDTAMYLCATSRGVGGLSNQPQHFGDGTRLSIL.

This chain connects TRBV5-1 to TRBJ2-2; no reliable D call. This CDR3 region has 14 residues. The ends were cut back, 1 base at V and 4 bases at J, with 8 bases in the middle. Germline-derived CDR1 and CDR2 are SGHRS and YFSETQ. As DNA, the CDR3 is TGCGCCAGCAGCTTGCTACAGAGCACCGGGGAGCTGTTTTTT. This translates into CASSLLQSTGELFF.

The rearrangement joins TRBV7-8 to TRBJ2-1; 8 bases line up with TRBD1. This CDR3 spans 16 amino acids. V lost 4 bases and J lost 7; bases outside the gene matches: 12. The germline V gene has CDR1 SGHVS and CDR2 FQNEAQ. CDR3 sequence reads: CASSSPFSGGRNEQFF. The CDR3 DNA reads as TGTGCCAGCAGCTCCCCTTTCTCAGGGGGCCGGAATGAGCAGTTCTTC.

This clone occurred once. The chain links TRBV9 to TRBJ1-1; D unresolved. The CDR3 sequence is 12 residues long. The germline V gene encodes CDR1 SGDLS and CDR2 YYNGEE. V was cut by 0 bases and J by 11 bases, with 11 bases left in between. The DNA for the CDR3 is TGTGCCAGCAGCGTAGAGGAGGGAAGGGCTTTCTTT. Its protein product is CASSVEEGRAFF.

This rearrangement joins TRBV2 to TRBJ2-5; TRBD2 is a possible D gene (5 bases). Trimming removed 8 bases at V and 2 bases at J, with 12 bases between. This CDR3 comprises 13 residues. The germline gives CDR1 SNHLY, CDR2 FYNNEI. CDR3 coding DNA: TGTGCCAGCGAGACCGGCGGGCAAGAGACCCAGTACTTC. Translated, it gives CASETGGQETQYF.

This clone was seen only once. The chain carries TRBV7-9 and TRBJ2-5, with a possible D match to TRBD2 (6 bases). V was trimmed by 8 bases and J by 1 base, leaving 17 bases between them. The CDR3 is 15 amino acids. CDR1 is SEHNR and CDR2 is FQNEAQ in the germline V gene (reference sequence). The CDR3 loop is CASLHGRGPQETQYF. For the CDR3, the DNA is TGTGCCAGCCTGCACGGGCGGGGACCCCAAGAGACCCAGTACTTC.

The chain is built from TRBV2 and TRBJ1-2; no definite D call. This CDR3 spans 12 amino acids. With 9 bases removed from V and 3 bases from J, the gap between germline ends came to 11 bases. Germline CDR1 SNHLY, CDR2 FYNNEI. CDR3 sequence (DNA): TGTGCCAGGTCGTTTCGAGACTATGGCTACACCTTC. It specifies CARSFRDYGYTF.

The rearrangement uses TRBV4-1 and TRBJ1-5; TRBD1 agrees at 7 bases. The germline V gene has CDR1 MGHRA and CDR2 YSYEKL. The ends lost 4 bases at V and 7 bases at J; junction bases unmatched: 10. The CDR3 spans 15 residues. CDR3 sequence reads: CASSPIWRGGQPQHF. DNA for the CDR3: TGCGCCAGCAGCCCCATTTGGAGAGGGGGCCAGCCCCAGCATTTT.

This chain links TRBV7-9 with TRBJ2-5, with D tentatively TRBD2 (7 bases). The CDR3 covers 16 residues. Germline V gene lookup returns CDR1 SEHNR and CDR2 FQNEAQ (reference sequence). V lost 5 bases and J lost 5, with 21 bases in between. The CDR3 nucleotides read TGTGCCAGCAGCCAGAGGTTGGGGGGGGCGTTGGAGACCCAGTACTTC. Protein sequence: CASSQRLGGALETQYF.

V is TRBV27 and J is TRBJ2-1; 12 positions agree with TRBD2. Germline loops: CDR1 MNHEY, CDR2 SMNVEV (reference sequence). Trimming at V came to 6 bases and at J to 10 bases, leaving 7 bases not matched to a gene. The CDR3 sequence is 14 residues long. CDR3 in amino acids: CASRAGTSGSEQFF. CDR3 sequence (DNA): TGTGCCAGCAGGGCCGGGACTAGCGGGTCAGAGCAGTTCTTC.

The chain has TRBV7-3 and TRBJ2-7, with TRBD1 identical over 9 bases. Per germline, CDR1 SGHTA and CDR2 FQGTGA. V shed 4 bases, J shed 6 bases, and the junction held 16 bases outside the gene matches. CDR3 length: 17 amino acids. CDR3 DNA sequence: TGTGCCAGCAGCTCTGCTCCTCCCGGGACAGGGAATGGCGAGCAGTACTTC. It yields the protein CASSSAPPGTGNGEQYF.

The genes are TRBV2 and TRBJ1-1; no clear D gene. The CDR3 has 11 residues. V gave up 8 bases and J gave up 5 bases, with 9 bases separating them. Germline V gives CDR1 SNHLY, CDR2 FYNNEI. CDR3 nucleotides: TGTGCCAGCCGCACCCAGACTGAAGCTTTCTTT. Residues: CASRTQTEAFF.

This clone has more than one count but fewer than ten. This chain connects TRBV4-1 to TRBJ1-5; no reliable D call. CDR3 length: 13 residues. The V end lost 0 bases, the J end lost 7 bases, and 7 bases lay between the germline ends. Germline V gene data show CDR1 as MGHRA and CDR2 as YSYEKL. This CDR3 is CASSQDRGQPQHF. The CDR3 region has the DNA TGCGCCAGCAGCCAAGATAGAGGACAGCCCCAGCATTTT.

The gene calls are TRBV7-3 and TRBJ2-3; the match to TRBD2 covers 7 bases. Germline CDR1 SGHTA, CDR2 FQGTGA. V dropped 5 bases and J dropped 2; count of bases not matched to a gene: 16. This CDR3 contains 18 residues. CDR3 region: CASSHALTTSAPTDTQYF. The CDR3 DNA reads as TGTGCCAGCAGCCACGCGTTGACCACTAGCGCTCCCACAGATACGCAGTATTTT.